Below, 27 T cell receptor beta chains from the same sample are listed, as sequenced in a study of T cell changes during pregnancy in multiple sclerosis (dated by TCRdb to the late 2010s). The library was prepared using the immunoSEQ multiplex PCR assay. TCRdb took this table from immuneACCESS and kept in-frame rearrangements with V and J called. Such tables lack part of the clones; where checked against another copy, unresolved V genes explain under half of the gap, and the rest is unexplained. This sample is represented by 55,000 to 85,000 clones; roughly 92% of them were singletons. The top ten clones comprise roughly 1.9% of the sample. The specimen was peripheral blood, collected in the second trimester of pregnancy. The source of these receptors is a female donor with multiple sclerosis, enrolled in a pregnancy study.

The rearrangement uses TRBV4-1 and TRBJ1-6; 8 bases fit TRBD1. The CDR3 totals 17 residues. Germline V gene lookup returns CDR1 MGHRA and CDR2 YSYEKL. V was pared by 1 base and J by 7 bases, with 9 bases of the junction left unmatched. The CDR3 region has the DNA TGCGCCAGCAGCCAAGCCGGCGGACAGGGAGGGAATTCACCCCTCCACTTT. It encodes CASSQAGGQGGNSPLHF.

The chain uses TRBV18 and TRBJ1-4; 9 positions agree with TRBD1. Germline V gene sequence: CDR1 KGHSH, CDR2 LQKENI. The CDR3 length is 14 residues. J was trimmed by 8 bases and V by 6 bases; bases with no gene match: 7. This CDR3 is CASSSGQGNEKLFF. CDR3 bases: TGTGCCAGCTCGTCGGGACAGGGTAACGAAAAACTGTTTTTT.

The rearrangement joins TRBV4-3 to TRBJ2-6; perhaps TRBD1 as D (6 bases). In germline, CDR1 is LGHNA, CDR2 YSLEER. CDR3 length: 16 residues. The ends were cut back, 0 bases at V and 3 bases at J, with 9 bases in the middle. The CDR3 nucleotides are TGCGCCAGCAGCCAAGATCCACAGGGTGGGGCCAACGTCCTGACTTTC. This sequence encodes CASSQDPQGGANVLTF.

The chain has TRBV30 and TRBJ2-5; the D gene is possibly TRBD2 (5 bases). V was shortened by 5 bases and J by 3 bases, with 10 bases between the two germline ends. Germline V lookup: CDR1 GTSNPN, CDR2 SVGIG (reference sequence). The CDR3 is made up of 12 amino acids. CDR3 residues: CAWGGRKETQYF. In DNA, the CDR3 is TGTGCCTGGGGAGGACGGAAAGAGACCCAGTACTTC.

This clone occurred once. V gene TRBV29-1 combines with J gene TRBJ2-1; 8 bases are shared with TRBD2. The CDR3 covers 16 residues. The V gene end was trimmed by 3 bases and the J gene end by 0 bases; junction bases not matched to a gene: 7. Germline CDR1 reads SQVTM; CDR2 reads ANQGSEA. In DNA form, the CDR3 reads TGCAGCGTTGATGAGGTAGCGGGAATCTCCTACAATGAGCAGTTCTTC. Residues: CSVDEVAGISYNEQFF.

The chain has TRBV10-3 and TRBJ2-3, with D uncertain. Trimming removed 10 bases at V and 4 bases at J, with 9 bases between. The CDR3 extends over 11 amino acids. CDR1 and CDR2 (germline): ENHRY, SYGVKD. This CDR3 is CATRLADTQYF. CDR3 coding DNA: TGTGCCACTCGACTGGCAGATACGCAGTATTTT.

This clone has only one observation. The chain recombines TRBV4-3 with TRBJ1-2; 7 bases agree with TRBD1. CDR3 length: 13 amino acids. In germline, CDR1 is LGHNA, CDR2 YSLEER. Germline trimming cut 4 bases from V and 7 bases from J; bases unmatched to any gene: 6. This chain's CDR3 is CASSPGTASGYTF. The CDR3 nucleotides are TGCGCCAGCAGCCCTGGGACAGCATCTGGCTACACCTTC.

The chain combines TRBV21-1 with TRBJ1-5; TRBD1, as called in the table, went unchecked against the DNA. TRBV21-1 is flagged as a pseudogene. This CDR3 is built from 15 residues. The CDR3: CASSKAGTGDQPQHF. The CDR3 DNA sequence: TGTGCCAGCAGCAAAGCCGGGACAGGGGATCAGCCCCAGCATTTT.

The CDR3 here is CASSTGTENTEAFF. In DNA form, the CDR3 reads TGTGCCAGCTCAACCGGGACAGAAAACACTGAAGCTTTCTTT. This chain joins TRBV18 and TRBJ1-1, with TRBD1 matching 7 bases. The CDR3 runs to 14 residues. V was pared by 5 bases and J by 2 bases, with 5 bases of the junction left unmatched. Germline V gene data show CDR1 as KGHSH and CDR2 as LQKENI.

The chain combines TRBV18 with TRBJ2-3; D is possibly TRBD2 (5 bases). The V end was cut by 5 bases, the J end by 1 base, with 19 bases between. The CDR3 length is 17 residues. Germline CDR1 and CDR2: KGHSH and LQKENI. CDR3 region: CASSTPDSPGGTDTQYF. The CDR3 nucleotides read TGTGCCAGCTCAACGCCGGACTCGCCTGGCGGCACAGATACGCAGTATTTT.

The chain recombines TRBV29-1 with TRBJ2-2; the match to TRBD2 covers 11 bases. This CDR3 spans 14 amino acids. CDR1 is SQVTM, CDR2 ANQGSEA, per germline. Trimming cost V 6 bases and J 7 bases; bases outside gene matches: 7. CDR3 nucleotides: TGCAGCGTGGCTGAACTAGCGGGAGTCGGGGAGCTGTTTTTT. This encodes CSVAELAGVGELFF.

This chain connects TRBV4-1 to TRBJ2-7; 8 bases agree with TRBD1. Losses at the gene ends were 6 bases for V and 4 bases for J; bases not matched to a gene: 20. Germline V gene lookup returns CDR1 MGHRA and CDR2 YSYEKL. This CDR3 region has 18 residues. The CDR3 nucleotides read TGCGCCAGCAGAGTCGTCGGGACAGGCAGAGGGGGAACTTACGAGCAGTACTTC. Translating it yields CASRVVGTGRGGTYEQYF.

The chain recombines TRBV6-1 with TRBJ1-1; 9 bases match TRBD1. Germline CDR1 is MNHNS and CDR2 is SASEGT. This CDR3 has 13 residues. Trimming cost V 8 bases and J 1 base; bases outside gene matches: 2. The CDR3 is CASADRGNTEAFF. The CDR3, as DNA: TGTGCCAGCGCGGACAGGGGGAACACTGAAGCTTTCTTT.

The chain employs TRBV15 and TRBJ1-5, with D possibly being TRBD1 (6 bases). Per the germline V gene, CDR1 is LNHNV and CDR2 is YYDKDF (reference sequence). V gave up 0 bases and J gave up 9 bases, with 15 bases separating them. The CDR3 runs to 15 residues. The CDR3 loop reads CATSRDQDRLRPQHF. For the CDR3, the DNA is TGTGCCACCAGCAGAGATCAAGACAGGTTAAGGCCCCAGCATTTT.

This clone came up once. The chain carries TRBV10-3 and TRBJ2-2; 7 bases match TRBD1. Per germline, CDR1 ENHRY and CDR2 SYGVKD. CDR3 size: 15 residues. V gave up 6 bases and J gave up 0 bases; unmatched junction bases: 4. CDR3 amino acids: CAIRDRASNTGELFF. In nucleotides, the CDR3 is TGTGCCATCAGAGACAGGGCCTCGAACACCGGGGAGCTGTTTTTT.

This chain uses TRBV7-3 with TRBJ2-3; 8 nucleotides align to TRBD2. Trimming cost V 3 bases and J 2 bases; bases outside gene matches: 4. Germline CDR1 SGHTA, CDR2 FQGTGA. The CDR3 extends over 15 amino acids. CDR3 sequence: CASSFTSGHTDTQYF. The CDR3, as DNA: TGTGCCAGCAGCTTTACTAGCGGCCACACAGATACGCAGTATTTT.

The V gene is TRBV5-1, the J gene TRBJ2-6, with TRBD1 as a possible D gene (6 bases). Germline CDR1 SGHRS, CDR2 YFSETQ. V lost 4 bases and J 0 bases, leaving 14 bases between the germline ends. This CDR3 is built from 17 residues. The CDR3 loop reads CASSPTKTGSGANVLTF. DNA of the CDR3: TGCGCCAGCAGCCCTACCAAGACAGGCTCTGGGGCCAACGTCCTGACTTTC.

The V gene is TRBV7-6, the J gene TRBJ2-3, with D possibly matching TRBD2 (6 bases). Germline V lookup: CDR1 SGHVS, CDR2 FNYEAQ. CDR3 length: 18 amino acids. The V gene lost 4 bases and the J gene lost 2 bases, with 22 bases spanning the gap. The CDR3 loop reads CASSSPRDLSLDTDTQYF. The CDR3 DNA is TGTGCCAGCAGCTCACCTCGGGACTTAAGCCTAGACACAGATACGCAGTATTTT.

The chain combines TRBV12-5 with TRBJ1-1; D possibly corresponds to TRBD1 (5 bases). Trimming took off 6 bases at V and 0 bases at J, with 14 bases between the two ends. Germline CDR1 LGHNT, CDR2 FRNRAP. The CDR3 covers 15 residues. CDR3 loop: CASGPGGFVNTEAFF. CDR3 in DNA: TGTGCTAGTGGGCCCGGGGGGTTTGTGAACACTGAAGCTTTCTTT.

The V and J genes are TRBV6-5 and TRBJ1-2; a possible D gene is TRBD1 (6 bases). The ends were cut back, 4 bases at V and 8 bases at J, with 14 bases in the middle. This CDR3 is 13 amino acids long. Per germline, CDR1 MNHEY and CDR2 SVGAGI. DNA of the CDR3: TGTGCCAGCAGTTTCTCCCCGGGGGGCGGCTACACCTTC. Translating it yields CASSFSPGGGYTF.

The rearrangement joins TRBV4-3 to TRBJ1-2; tentative D call: TRBD1 (5 bases). CDR1 is LGHNA, CDR2 YSLEER, per germline. The CDR3 consists of 15 residues. Trimming removed 0 bases at V and 4 bases at J, with 12 bases between. The CDR3 loop is CASSQEDSMSYGYTF. The CDR3 nucleotides read TGCGCCAGCAGCCAAGAAGACAGCATGTCCTATGGCTACACCTTC.

The rearrangement links TRBV9 to TRBJ2-1, with D maybe TRBD2 (6 bases). CDR1 is SGDLS, CDR2 YYNGEE, per germline. Trimming pared 0 bases from V and 6 bases from J, leaving 10 bases between. The length of the CDR3 is 14 residues. For the CDR3, the DNA is TGTGCCAGCAGCGTAGGGGGACTTTCCAATGAGCAGTTCTTC. Amino acid sequence: CASSVGGLSNEQFF.

In DNA form, the CDR3 reads TGTGCCAGCAGCCAAGTGGGGACTAGCGCCCACAATGAGCAGTTCTTC. Translated, it gives CASSQVGTSAHNEQFF. This chain joins TRBV4-2 and TRBJ2-1; 10 positions agree with TRBD2. The CDR3 has 16 residues. Per germline, CDR1 LGHNA and CDR2 YNFKEQ. The junction had 5 bases not matched to a gene; V was cut back by 1 base and J by 5 bases.

The V call is TRBV7-9, the J call TRBJ1-1; no reliable D call. V dropped 2 bases and J dropped 1 base, with 8 bases sitting between them. CDR1 is SEHNR and CDR2 is FQNEAQ in the germline V gene (reference sequence). The CDR3 has 14 residues. The CDR3 sequence is CASSLPPGNTEAFF. The CDR3 bases are TGTGCCAGCAGCTTACCCCCAGGGAACACTGAAGCTTTCTTT. Based on the CDR3 plus reference TRBV7-9 and TRBJ1-1, the full variable domain is DTGVSQNPRHKITKRGQNVTFRCDPISEHNRLYWYRQTLGQGPEFLTYFQNEAQLEKSRLLSDRFSAERPKGSFSTLEIQRTEQGDSAMYLCASSLPPGNTEAFFGQGTRLTVV.

V is TRBV6-5 and J is TRBJ1-6, with 7 bases lining up with TRBD1. Germline V gene data show CDR1 as MNHEY and CDR2 as SVGAGI. The CDR3 loop spans 15 amino acids. V lost 0 bases and J lost 10; bases outside the gene matches: 6. CDR3 residues: CASSYSHRGGSPLHF. CDR3 nucleotides: TGTGCCAGCAGTTACTCTCACAGGGGAGGCTCACCCCTCCACTTT.

The gene calls are TRBV19 and TRBJ2-3; TRBD1 matches 10 bases. Trimming removed 5 bases from V and 4 bases from J; junction bases left unmatched: 9. Germline CDR1 reads LNHDA; CDR2 reads SQIVND (reference sequence). The CDR3 totals 16 residues. The CDR3 DNA follows: TGTGCCAGTAGTGTGGGACAGGGGTTTTCTGCAGATACGCAGTATTTT. Translated: CASSVGQGFSADTQYF. Variable domain in full (rest from reference TRBV19 and TRBJ2-3): DGGITQSPKYLFRKEGQNVTLSCEQNLNHDAMYWYRQDPGQGLRLIYYSQIVNDFQKGDIAEGYSVSREKKESFPLTVTSAQKNPTAFYLCASSVGQGFSADTQYFGPGTRLTVL.

This chain uses TRBV10-3 with TRBJ1-2; D is unresolved. CDR1 is ENHRY and CDR2 is SYGVKD in the germline V gene. The CDR3 spans 15 residues. V was cut by 2 bases and J by 4 bases, with 14 bases left in between. The CDR3 loop reads CAISENSPTPYGYTF. DNA of the CDR3: TGTGCCATCAGTGAGAACAGTCCAACCCCCTATGGCTACACCTTC.